The source of this T cell receptor beta chain is a study of technical replicates of blood from several donors. Produced via immunoSEQ multiplex PCR; TCRdb's table is partial and in-frame only. The table has approximately 100,000 clones, 96% seen once. The V segment lost 9 bases and the J segment 2 bases; nucleotides outside the gene matches: 7. Germline V lookup: CDR1 MNHEY, CDR2 SMNVEV (reference sequence). The CDR3 runs 13 residues. The sequence came from a human donor in good health. J is TRBJ2-7 and V is TRBV27, with TRBD1 matching over 7 bases. The specimen sequenced was T cells isolated from PBMCs. CDR3 protein: CARIRDRTYEQYF. CDR3 nucleotide sequence: TGTGCCAGAATCCGGGACAGAACCTACGAGCAGTACTTC.